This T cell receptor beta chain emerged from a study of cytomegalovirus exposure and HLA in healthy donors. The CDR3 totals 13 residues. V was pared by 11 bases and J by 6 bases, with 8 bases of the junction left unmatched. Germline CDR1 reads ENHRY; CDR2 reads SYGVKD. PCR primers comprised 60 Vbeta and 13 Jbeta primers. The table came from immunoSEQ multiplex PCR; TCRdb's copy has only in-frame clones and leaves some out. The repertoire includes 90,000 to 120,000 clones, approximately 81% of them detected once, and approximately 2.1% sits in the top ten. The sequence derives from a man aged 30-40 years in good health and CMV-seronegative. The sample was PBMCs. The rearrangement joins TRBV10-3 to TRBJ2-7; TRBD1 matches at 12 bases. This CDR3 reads CAAGPGQGAEQYF. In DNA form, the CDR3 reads TGTGCCGCGGGGCCGGGACAGGGGGCCGAGCAGTACTTC.